The present entry profiles one T cell receptor beta chain with its context. The target antigen is unknown. This entry is derived from a study of blood T cells in healthy people across ages. Whole-study results and caveats: Older age went with lower TCR beta diversity per million T cells, in a roughly linear way. Unsorted PBMCs blocked a conclusive comparison of naive and antigen-experienced cells.

A sample-barcoded 5' primer and a J-beta primer mix were used in a second PCR of roughly 6 to 11 cycles. Each cDNA molecule, via a template-switch adaptor with 12 random nucleotides, was tagged. TCRdb processed the 5' RACE reads anew with MiXCR; each CDR3 protein has one entry. In the table there are fewer than 2,000,000 distinct CDR3 sequences, almost 35% of which are singletons. Germline CDR1 is MGHRA and CDR2 is YSYEKL. CDR3 size: 14 residues. Trimming left V 1 base short and J 6 bases short, with 9 bases between. Each sample yielded at least 5 micrograms of PBMC total RNA. Sequencing input: blood. The chain is built from TRBV4-1 and TRBJ2-2; TRBD2 might be the D (5 bases). The TCR comes from a woman aged 30 to 39 in good health. CDR3 DNA sequence: TGCGCCAGCAGCCAAGTGGGAGTCGCCGGGGAGCTGTTTTTT. Protein: CASSQVGVAGELFF.